This T cell receptor (beta chain) was sequenced in a study of response to subunit inactivated influenza vaccine. Study-wide results and caveats: T cells newly recruited by each seasonal influenza vaccination are few, the authors suggested.

The CDR3 has 15 residues. Germline V gene sequence: CDR1 MNHEY, CDR2 SVGEGT. J was trimmed by 5 bases and V by 7 bases; bases with no gene match: 10. Remarks on this clonotype: The antigen is undetermined.

TCRdb recomputed calls from the RT-PCR reads with MiXCR, one row per CDR3 protein. In the table there are 450,000 to 700,000 distinct CDR3 sequences, 14% of which are singletons. The chain is built from TRBV6-2 or TRBV6-3 and TRBJ2-5; the match to TRBD1 covers 10 bases. This receptor was identified in a man in his fifties or sixties who received an inactivated influenza vaccine. The sequencing used PBMCs from blood, collected about 13 days after vaccination. The CDR3 loop is CASIAGQGVFETQYF. The CDR3 bases are TGTGCCAGCATAGCCGGACAGGGGGTTTTCGAGACCCAGTACTTC.